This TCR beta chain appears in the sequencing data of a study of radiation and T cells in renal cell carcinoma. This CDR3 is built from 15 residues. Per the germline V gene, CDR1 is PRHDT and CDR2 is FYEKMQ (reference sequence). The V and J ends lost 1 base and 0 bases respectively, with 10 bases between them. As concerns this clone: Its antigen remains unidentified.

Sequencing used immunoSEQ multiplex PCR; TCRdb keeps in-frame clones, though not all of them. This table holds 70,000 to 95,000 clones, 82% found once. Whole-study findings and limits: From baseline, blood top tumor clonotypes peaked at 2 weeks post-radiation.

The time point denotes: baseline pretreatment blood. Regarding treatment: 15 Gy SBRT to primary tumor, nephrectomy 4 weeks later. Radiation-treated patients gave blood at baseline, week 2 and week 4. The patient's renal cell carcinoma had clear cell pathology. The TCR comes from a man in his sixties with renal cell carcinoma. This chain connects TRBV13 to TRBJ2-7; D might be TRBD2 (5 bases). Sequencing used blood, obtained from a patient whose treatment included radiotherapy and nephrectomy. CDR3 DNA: TGTGCCAGCAGCTTAGATGGGAGTAGCTCCTACGAGCAGTACTTC. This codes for CASSLDGSSSYEQYF.